Described below is a single TCR beta chain sequence and its context. The data are from a study of blood T cell repertoires in COVID-19. On the study more broadly: Donors in the United States, Italy and Spain gave samples during acute or convalescent COVID-19. T cells, B-cell-depleted T cells, or PBMCs supplied cDNA or gDNA.

Measured with immunoSEQ multiplex PCR; TCRdb has only the in-frame clones, and not every one. The data hold 33,000 or so clones, with around 90% observed a single time. This TCR derives from a man aged 65 to 85 with active or convalescent COVID-19. Sequencing was performed on peripheral blood.

The CDR3 nucleotides read TGTGCCATCAGTGAGCGGGGGTTCGGGGGCTACACCTTC. Residues: CAISERGFGGYTF. This chain connects TRBV10-3 to TRBJ1-2, with D perhaps TRBD1 (5 bases). The CDR3 is 13 amino acids. With 2 bases removed from V and 8 bases from J, the gap between germline ends came to 12 bases. Looked up from germline, CDR1 is ENHRY and CDR2 is SYGVKD.